This T cell receptor beta chain emerged from a study of CD8 T cells in Susac syndrome. Blood CD8+ and CD4+ T cells underwent high-throughput TCR beta sequencing. TEMRA cells were FACS-enriched, with CD8+ and CD4+ T cells isolated negatively. When the RNA was reverse transcribed, random hexamers were used with an input of about 0.45 to 1 ug. An immunoSEQ multiplex PCR generated amplified TCR beta CDR3 products spanning 54 Vbeta and 13 Jbeta. TCRdb re-derived calls from the immunoSEQ multiplex PCR reads in MiXCR, one entry per CDR3 protein. Found here are 25,000 to 30,000 distinct CDR3 sequences, around 95% of them singletons; the top ten hold 0.25% to 0.3%. The CDR3 extends over 14 amino acids. CDR1 and CDR2 from the germline V gene are MNHEY and SVGEGT. With 2 bases removed from V and 6 bases from J, the gap between germline ends came to 11 bases.

The chain employs TRBV6-2 or TRBV6-3 and TRBJ2-1, with D perhaps matching TRBD1 or TRBD2 (5 bases each). This TCR was recovered from a human donor in good health. The material sequenced was CD8+ T cells from PBMCs. The CDR3 region has the DNA TGTGCCAGCAGTTACGGGGGAAGCCTCAATGAGCAGTTCTTC. It encodes CASSYGGSLNEQFF.